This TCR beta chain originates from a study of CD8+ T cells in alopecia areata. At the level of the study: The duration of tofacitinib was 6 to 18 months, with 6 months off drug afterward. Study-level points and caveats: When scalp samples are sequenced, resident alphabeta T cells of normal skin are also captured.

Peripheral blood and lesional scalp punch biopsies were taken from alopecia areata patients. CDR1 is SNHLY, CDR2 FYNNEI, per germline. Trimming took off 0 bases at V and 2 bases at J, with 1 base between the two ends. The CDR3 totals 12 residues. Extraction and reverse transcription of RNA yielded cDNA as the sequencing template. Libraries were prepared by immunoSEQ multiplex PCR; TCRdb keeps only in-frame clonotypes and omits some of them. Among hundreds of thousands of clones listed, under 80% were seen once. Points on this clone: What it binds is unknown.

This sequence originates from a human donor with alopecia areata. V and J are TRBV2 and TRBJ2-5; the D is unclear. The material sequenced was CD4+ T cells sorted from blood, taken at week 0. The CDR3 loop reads CASSEAQETQYF. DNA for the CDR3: TGTGCCAGCAGTGAAGCTCAAGAGACCCAGTACTTC.